The rows below give T cell receptor beta chains drawn from one sample of a study of blood T cell repertoires in COVID-19. Profiled with immunoSEQ multiplex PCR; TCRdb holds only in-frame clones, not every one. The data contain roughly 150,000 clones, almost 80% of them singletons. The sequenced sample was peripheral blood. Source of these receptors: a man between 45 and 60 years old with active or convalescent COVID-19. Both conserved end residues are part of each CDR3. The order of the fields is J gene, V gene, clone size, D gene, CDR3 protein, CDR3 DNA. D genes are given only for firm matches. Size values are once, few and many counts, or a class for expanded clones, and some rows have none.

TRBJ2-2 | TRBV27 | few | - | CASSLDATGTSGELFF | TGTGCCAGCAGTTTAGATGCCACAGGAACGTCCGGGGAGCTGTTTTTT
TRBJ2-7 | TRBV18 | - | - | CASSPLPLSPSSYEQYF | TGTGCCAGCTCACCACTCCCATTGTCCCCGAGCTCCTACGAGCAGTACTTC
TRBJ2-5 | TRBV11-2 | - | TRBD2 | CASSPGGGQETQYF | TGTGCCAGCAGCCCGGGGGGGGGCCAAGAGACCCAGTACTTC
TRBJ1-1 | TRBV30 | - | - | CAWSDPAVPAGTEAFF | TGTGCCTGGAGTGATCCCGCTGTCCCGGCGGGCACTGAAGCTTTCTTT
TRBJ1-5 | TRBV7-8 | few | - | CASSLRQGQPQHF | TGTGCCAGCAGCTTAAGGCAGGGTCAGCCCCAGCATTTT
TRBJ2-7 | TRBV2 | - | - | CASMGGSDGSYEQYF | TGTGCCAGCATGGGTGGCAGCGACGGGTCCTACGAGCAGTACTTC
TRBJ1-1 | TRBV24-1 | - | - | CATSDGDWMNTEAFF | TGTGCCACCAGTGATGGGGACTGGATGAACACTGAAGCTTTCTTT
TRBJ1-4 | TRBV7-8 | few | - | CASSLAHRFRGGEKLFF | TGTGCCAGCAGCTTAGCGCACCGATTTAGGGGAGGAGAAAAACTGTTTTTT
TRBJ1-4 | TRBV30 | - | TRBD1 | CAWSPKGAGTNEKLFF | TGTGCCTGGAGCCCCAAGGGGGCAGGGACTAATGAAAAACTGTTTTTT
TRBJ1-1 | TRBV7-8 | - | - | CASSLAIQGWNTEAFF | TGTGCCAGCAGCTTAGCAATCCAGGGATGGAACACTGAAGCTTTCTTT